This note documents a single T cell receptor (beta chain) sequence. No DNA is shown, since the ends of the CDR3 on it are uncertain; the CDR3 is the one TCRdb lists. The table came from immunoSEQ multiplex PCR; TCRdb's copy has only in-frame clones and leaves some out. The profile shows roughly 260,000 clones, 87% of them singletons. Germline CDR1 and CDR2: SGHVS and FQNEAQ. The CDR3 is 15 amino acids in total, end residues counted. This specimen belongs to a study of blood T cell repertoires in COVID-19. The chain couples TRBV7-8 to TRBJ2-7; no DNA check was done on the table's D call, TRBD1. This sequence was found in a woman in her 30s with acute COVID-19. Sequenced: PBMCs or T cells enriched from blood (not recorded which). CDR3 loop: CASSSSTGLSYEQYF.